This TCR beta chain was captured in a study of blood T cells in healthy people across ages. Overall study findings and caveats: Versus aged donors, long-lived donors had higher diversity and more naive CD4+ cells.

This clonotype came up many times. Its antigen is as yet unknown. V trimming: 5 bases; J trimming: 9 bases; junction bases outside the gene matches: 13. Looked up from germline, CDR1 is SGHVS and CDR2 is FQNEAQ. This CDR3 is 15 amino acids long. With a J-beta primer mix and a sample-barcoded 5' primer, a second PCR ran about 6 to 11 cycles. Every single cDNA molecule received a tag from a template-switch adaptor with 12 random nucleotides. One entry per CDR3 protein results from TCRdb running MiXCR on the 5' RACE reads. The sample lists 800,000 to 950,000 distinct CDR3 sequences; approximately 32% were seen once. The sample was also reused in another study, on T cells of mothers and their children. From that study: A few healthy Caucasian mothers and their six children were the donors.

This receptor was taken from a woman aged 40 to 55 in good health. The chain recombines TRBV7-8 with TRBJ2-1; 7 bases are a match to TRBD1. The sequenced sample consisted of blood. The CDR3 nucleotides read TGTGCCAGCAGCCTGCATGGACAGGCTTTAGGTGAGCAGTTCTTC. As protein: CASSLHGQALGEQFF.